This is a list of T cell receptor beta chains from one sample in a study of blood T cell repertoires in COVID-19. Profiled with immunoSEQ multiplex PCR; TCRdb holds only in-frame clones, not every one. The sample gives around 300,000 clones, 80% to 90% of which show up once; 5.3% is in the top ten. Sequenced: PBMCs or T cells enriched from blood (not recorded which). These receptors all come from a woman aged 25 to 45 who had recovered from COVID-19. Each CDR3 is given with its conserved first and last residue. The D gene is left open where the match is weak. The size of a clone is reported for some rows only, either as once, few or many, or as a class for expanded clones.

V: TRBV7-9; J: TRBJ1-4; size: .; D: .; DNA: TGTGCCAGCAGCCTTCCTAATGAAAAACTGTTTTTT; CDR3: CASSLPNEKLFF
V: TRBV7-9; J: TRBJ2-7; size: .; D: TRBD2; DNA: TGTGCCAGCACCCGGGGGGATTACGAGCAGTACTTC; CDR3: CASTRGDYEQYF
V: TRBV6-5; J: TRBJ1-2; size: .; D: .; DNA: TGTGCCAGCAACGGTAACAGTTGGGGCGGCTACACCTTC; CDR3: CASNGNSWGGYTF
V: TRBV27; J: TRBJ1-2; size: .; D: TRBD1; DNA: TGTGCCAGCAGAGCTGACGGACAGGGCCGGATTCGCTCCAACTATGGCTACACCTTC; CDR3: CASRADGQGRIRSNYGYTF
V: TRBV7-3; J: TRBJ2-1; size: .; D: TRBD1; DNA: TGTGCCAGCAGCCCCACAGGGGGATTTTACAATGAGCAGTTCTTC; CDR3: CASSPTGGFYNEQFF
V: TRBV5-6; J: TRBJ1-1; size: .; D: .; DNA: TGTGCCAGCAGCTCGCCTGCGGGTTTCCGGTTAGAAGCTTTCTTT; CDR3: CASSSPAGFRLEAFF
V: TRBV4-2; J: TRBJ1-1; size: .; D: .; DNA: TGTGCCAGCAGCCCAAGAGCGCACGAGAACACTGAAGCTTTCTTT; CDR3: CASSPRAHENTEAFF
V: TRBV3-1/TRBV3-2; J: TRBJ1-1; size: .; D: .; DNA: TGTGCCAGCAGCCAAGATAGGGGGGGATACACTGAAGCTTTCTTT; CDR3: CASSQDRGGYTEAFF
V: TRBV18; J: TRBJ1-1; size: .; D: .; DNA: TGTGCCAGCTCACCAGGCAGGGCAGGGACTGAAGCTTTCTTT; CDR3: CASSPGRAGTEAFF
V: TRBV7-2; J: TRBJ2-7; size: .; D: TRBD1; DNA: TGTGCCAGCAGCCTCCCCGACAGGGCCTACGAGCAGTACTTC; CDR3: CASSLPDRAYEQYF
V: TRBV5-4; J: TRBJ2-1; size: .; D: .; DNA: TGTGCCAGCAGCGGCCGGGACTACAATGAGCAGTTCTTC; CDR3: CASSGRDYNEQFF
V: TRBV28; J: TRBJ2-5; size: .; D: .; DNA: TGTGCCAGCAGACAACAGGGTAGGGGAGAGACCCAGTACTTC; CDR3: CASRQQGRGETQYF
V: TRBV3-1/TRBV3-2; J: TRBJ1-1; size: .; D: .; DNA: TGTGCCAGCAGCCCCCACGGCGGGGGCACTGAAGCTTTCTTT; CDR3: CASSPHGGGTEAFF
V: TRBV6-6; J: TRBJ1-5; size: .; D: .; DNA: TGTGCCTCTCTTGTGGGGGGGGAAAGCAATCAGCCCCAGCATTTT; CDR3: CASLVGGESNQPQHF
V: TRBV5-1; J: TRBJ2-3; size: .; D: TRBD1; DNA: TGCGCCAGCAGCTGGGGGACAGGGGCCCCCACAGATACGCAGTATTTT; CDR3: CASSWGTGAPTDTQYF
V: TRBV2; J: TRBJ1-2; size: few; D: TRBD1; DNA: TGTGCCAGCAGTGAAGCGGACAGGGGAGGTTTTCAGAACACCTTC; CDR3: CASSEADRGGFQNTF
V: TRBV10-3; J: TRBJ1-1; size: once; D: .; DNA: TGTGCCATCACCGCTGGGAGCAACACTGAAGCTTTCTTT; CDR3: CAITAGSNTEAFF
V: TRBV29-1; J: TRBJ2-3; size: .; D: TRBD1; DNA: TGCAGCGCAGGACAGGGGCTAACAGATACGCAGTATTTT; CDR3: CSAGQGLTDTQYF
V: TRBV15; J: TRBJ1-4; size: .; D: .; DNA: TGTGCCACGGGGGCCTCAACTAATGAAAAACTGTTTTTT; CDR3: CATGASTNEKLFF
V: TRBV19; J: TRBJ2-1; size: .; D: TRBD1; DNA: TGTGCCAGTAGTTCGATGGGACAGGGTCGGTGGTGGGAGCAGTTCTTC; CDR3: CASSSMGQGRWWEQFF
V: TRBV19; J: TRBJ2-3; size: .; D: .; DNA: TGTGCCAGTAGGCTGCCGGGAGATACGCAGTATTTT; CDR3: CASRLPGDTQYF
V: TRBV9; J: TRBJ1-2; size: .; D: .; DNA: TGTGCCAGCAGGACAGCTAACTATGGCTACACCTTC; CDR3: CASRTANYGYTF
V: TRBV28; J: TRBJ2-7; size: once; D: TRBD1; DNA: TGTGCCAGCAGTTTATATGGGACAGGCTACGAGCAGTACTTC; CDR3: CASSLYGTGYEQYF
V: TRBV28; J: TRBJ2-7; size: many; D: .; DNA: TGTGCCAGCAGGCCGGCGGGGCTAGGGTACGAGCAGTACTTC; CDR3: CASRPAGLGYEQYF
V: TRBV5-4; J: TRBJ2-1; size: .; D: .; DNA: TGTGCCAGCAGCTTGTCGGGGGTGCAGTTCTTC; CDR3: CASSLSGVQFF
V: TRBV10-3; J: TRBJ2-2; size: many; D: TRBD2; DNA: TGTGCCATCAGTGAGTCGACGGGGGGGCTAGCGGACGGGGAGCTGTTTTTT; CDR3: CAISESTGGLADGELFF
V: TRBV9; J: TRBJ2-3; size: .; D: .; DNA: TGTGCCAGCAGCGTATCTGAGGGCCGGTCAGATACGCAGTATTTT; CDR3: CASSVSEGRSDTQYF
V: TRBV30; J: TRBJ1-1; size: .; D: TRBD1; DNA: TGTGCCTGGAGTGTACGGACAGGGTACTACACTGAAGCTTTCTTT; CDR3: CAWSVRTGYYTEAFF
V: TRBV19; J: TRBJ1-2; size: once; D: TRBD1; DNA: TGTGCCAGTAGTCTACCGGGACAGGGGGATGGCTACACCTTC; CDR3: CASSLPGQGDGYTF
V: TRBV27; J: TRBJ1-5; size: .; D: .; DNA: TGTGCCAGCGGCCTGGATGGGCAGAGCAATCAGCCCCAGCATTTT; CDR3: CASGLDGQSNQPQHF
V: TRBV7-8; J: TRBJ2-1; size: once; D: .; DNA: TGTGCCAGCAGCACCAGAGCCCAGGCGACCTACAATGAGCAGTTCTTC; CDR3: CASSTRAQATYNEQFF
V: TRBV11-2; J: TRBJ2-3; size: .; D: TRBD1; DNA: TGTGCCAGCAGCGGATGGGACAGAGGCACAGATACGCAGTATTTT; CDR3: CASSGWDRGTDTQYF
V: TRBV6-5; J: TRBJ1-2; size: .; D: TRBD1; DNA: TGTGCCAGCAGCGCGAACCGGGACAGCAACTATGGCTACACCTTC; CDR3: CASSANRDSNYGYTF
V: TRBV7-2; J: TRBJ1-2; size: .; D: .; DNA: TGTGCCAGCAGCTCTCCTGCGGGGGGAGGCTATGGCTACACCTTC; CDR3: CASSSPAGGGYGYTF
V: TRBV19; J: TRBJ1-5; size: few; D: .; DNA: TGTGCCATCGGGAGACTCAATCAGCCCCAGCATTTT; CDR3: CAIGRLNQPQHF
V: TRBV14; J: TRBJ2-5; size: .; D: .; DNA: TGTGCCAGCAGCCAAGAAAATCCAATGTCCCAAGAGACCCAGTACTTC; CDR3: CASSQENPMSQETQYF
V: TRBV10-1; J: TRBJ2-1; size: .; D: .; DNA: TGCGCCAGCAGTGAGTCGCAGGGGACCTACAACAATGAGCAGTTCTTC; CDR3: CASSESQGTYNNEQFF
V: TRBV24-1; J: TRBJ1-2; size: .; D: TRBD1; DNA: TGTGCCACCAGCCCGACAGGGTGGGATTATGGCTACACCTTC; CDR3: CATSPTGWDYGYTF
V: TRBV7-8; J: TRBJ2-3; size: .; D: .; DNA: TGTGCCAGCAGCCCCGGACTAAACACAGATACGCAGTATTTT; CDR3: CASSPGLNTDTQYF
V: TRBV7-2; J: TRBJ2-3; size: .; D: .; DNA: TGTGCCAGCAGCACTTTCACAGATACGCAGTATTTT; CDR3: CASSTFTDTQYF
V: TRBV3-1/TRBV3-2; J: TRBJ2-1; size: .; D: .; DNA: TGTGCCAGCAGCCAAGATCAGTACTGGCGGGGATACAATGAGCAGTTCTTC; CDR3: CASSQDQYWRGYNEQFF
V: TRBV5-1; J: TRBJ2-2; size: few; D: .; DNA: TGCGCCAGCAGCTTGGAGGGGCTCGGCACCGGGGAGCTGTTTTTT; CDR3: CASSLEGLGTGELFF
V: TRBV3-1/TRBV3-2; J: TRBJ2-7; size: .; D: TRBD2; DNA: TGTGCCAGCAGCCCTAAGCGGGGGGGCCTAACCTACGAGCAGTACTTC; CDR3: CASSPKRGGLTYEQYF
V: TRBV9; J: TRBJ2-7; size: .; D: .; DNA: TGTGCCAGCGGACCTGGGACTGCCTACGAGCAGTACTTC; CDR3: CASGPGTAYEQYF
V: TRBV20-1; J: TRBJ1-1; size: once; D: .; DNA: TGCAGTGCTAGTACAGGGAGTGACACTGAAGCTTTCTTT; CDR3: CSASTGSDTEAFF
V: TRBV15; J: TRBJ2-1; size: .; D: .; DNA: TGTGCCACCAGCAGGGCCCAGAGAGGTGGAGGGACCCACAATGAGCAGTTCTTC; CDR3: CATSRAQRGGGTHNEQFF
V: TRBV4-1; J: TRBJ1-3; size: .; D: TRBD1; DNA: TGCGCCAGCAGCCCACTCCCTACTTTTGGACAGGCCCCTGGAAACACCATATATTTT; CDR3: CASSPLPTFGQAPGNTIYF
V: TRBV29-1; J: TRBJ1-1; size: once; D: .; DNA: TGCAGCGTCCTGGAGGGCCCAGGAGTCATGAACACTGAAGCTTTCTTT; CDR3: CSVLEGPGVMNTEAFF
V: TRBV12-3/TRBV12-4; J: TRBJ1-2; size: .; D: .; DNA: TGTGCCAGCAGCCAAGCAACCCTTATCGGCTACACCTTC; CDR3: CASSQATLIGYTF
V: TRBV19; J: TRBJ1-5; size: once; D: TRBD1; DNA: TGTGCCAGTAGTATAGGACAGGGGGGGAATCAGCCCCAGCATTTT; CDR3: CASSIGQGGNQPQHF
V: TRBV5-6; J: TRBJ2-5; size: .; D: .; DNA: TGTGCCAGCAGCTTGGAAAGGGGGGAGACCCAGTACTTC; CDR3: CASSLERGETQYF
V: TRBV6-5; J: TRBJ1-4; size: .; D: TRBD1; DNA: TGTGCCAGCAGTTTCGACAGGGCCCCTAATGAAAAACTGTTTTTT; CDR3: CASSFDRAPNEKLFF
V: TRBV28; J: TRBJ2-5; size: .; D: TRBD1; DNA: TGTGCCAGCAGACGGACAGGGAGAGAGACCCAGTACTTC; CDR3: CASRRTGRETQYF
V: TRBV6-2/TRBV6-3; J: TRBJ2-1; size: .; D: TRBD1; DNA: TGTGCCAGCAGCTCGACTACAGGGGTGTCCTACAATGAGCAGTTCTTC; CDR3: CASSSTTGVSYNEQFF
V: TRBV11-3; J: TRBJ2-1; size: .; D: TRBD2; DNA: TGTGCCAGCAGCTTATGGGGGGGTCCCTACAATGAGCAGTTCTTC; CDR3: CASSLWGGPYNEQFF